The clone carrying this TCR beta chain showed up just a few times. The antigen remains unidentified. The PCR contained 60 Vbeta and 13 Jbeta primers. The method was immunoSEQ multiplex PCR; TCRdb's version includes in-frame clones alone and lacks a portion of them. In the table there are about 150,000 clones, 77% of which are singletons. This entry is derived from a study of cytomegalovirus exposure and HLA in healthy donors. General study findings and limits: TCR association rates varied by HLA locus in a later analysis, with DRB1 highest and HLA-C lowest. Researchers reported in a later analysis that a missense DCLRE1C variant was tied to TCR beta V- and J-gene trimming.

Trimming removed 0 bases from V and 2 bases from J; junction bases left unmatched: 4. Germline V gene lookup returns CDR1 MNHEY and CDR2 SMNVEV (reference sequence). There are 16 residues in the CDR3. The sequencing input was PBMCs. This TCR derives from a woman aged 25 to 45 in good health and CMV-seropositive. The V and J genes are TRBV27 and TRBJ2-5; 9 nucleotides line up with TRBD1. This CDR3 is CASSLSGQGLQETQYF. The CDR3 DNA follows: TGTGCCAGCAGTTTATCGGGACAGGGACTACAAGAGACCCAGTACTTC.